The TCR beta chain described here comes from a study of graft-versus-host responses after intestinal transplantation. Findings and limits, study-wide: Present in recipient marrow, GvH clones included some that appeared first in ileum or blood.

TCRdb keeps only in-frame clones here, not all; method: immunoSEQ multiplex PCR. The table has 100,000 or so clones, about 90% seen once. The germline V gene encodes CDR1 SGHDT and CDR2 YYEEEE. V gave up 1 base and J gave up 8 bases; unmatched junction bases: 7. CDR3 length: 14 amino acids. On this clone: Its antigen is currently unknown.

This specimen consisted of unstimulated CD4+ T cells sorted from spleen or lymph node cells, obtained before transplant. The origin of this receptor is a human donor who was the organ donor for an intestinal transplant. The rearrangement uses TRBV5-6 and TRBJ1-2; 8 bases are shared with TRBD1. CDR3 nucleotide sequence: TGTGCCAGCAGCTTGTTGCAGGGGGCGGTGGGCTACACCTTC. Amino acid sequence: CASSLLQGAVGYTF.